One and the same sample provided the 20 T cell receptor beta chains below, sequenced in a study of T cell responses to AZD1222 COVID-19 vaccine. The protocol was immunoSEQ multiplex PCR, while the TCRdb copy is restricted to in-frame clones and leaves out a portion. The table has about 110,000 clones, around 90% seen once. Here the sequenced sample was peripheral blood, taken 28 days after the second AZD1222 dose. Source of these receptors: an adult who received the AZD1222 COVID-19 vaccine.

This clone was detected once. This chain uses TRBV19 with TRBJ2-3; 9 bases align to TRBD1. Germline assignment: CDR1 LNHDA and CDR2 SQIVND (reference sequence). Losses at the gene ends were 3 bases for V and 4 bases for J; bases not matched to a gene: 5. The CDR3 spans 15 residues. CDR3 in DNA: TGTGCCAGTAGTATGGGACAGGGTATTGCAGATACGCAGTATTTT. Translating gives CASSMGQGIADTQYF. Filled out from reference TRBV19 and TRBJ2-3, the complete variable domain reads DGGITQSPKYLFRKEGQNVTLSCEQNLNHDAMYWYRQDPGQGLRLIYYSQIVNDFQKGDIAEGYSVSREKKESFPLTVTSAQKNPTAFYLCASSMGQGIADTQYFGPGTRLTVL.

This clone was detected only a few times. V is TRBV6-1 and J is TRBJ1-5; tentatively, D is TRBD1 (6 bases). Germline CDR1 reads MNHNS; CDR2 reads SASEGT. V lost 2 bases and J 6 bases, leaving 11 bases between the germline ends. CDR3 length equals 14 residues. The CDR3 loop is CASSEIGGSQPQHF. The CDR3 region has the DNA TGTGCCAGCAGTGAAATAGGGGGATCTCAGCCCCAGCATTTT.

The CDR3 nucleotides are TGTGCCAGCAGCCCCCGGGACAGGGGAAACACCATATATTTT. Translating gives CASSPRDRGNTIYF. The chain joins TRBV7-9 to TRBJ1-3; TRBD1 matches 8 bases. CDR3 size: 14 residues. V lost 5 bases, J lost 4 bases, and 4 bases stayed unmatched. Germline loops: CDR1 SEHNR, CDR2 FQNEAQ (reference sequence).

The chain uses TRBV4-2 and TRBJ2-7; D is unresolved. The germline V gene encodes CDR1 LGHNA and CDR2 YNFKEQ. Trimming left V 0 bases short and J 4 bases short, with 4 bases between. This CDR3 is built from 12 residues. The chain's CDR3 is CASSQEHYEQYF. The CDR3 DNA follows: TGTGCCAGCAGCCAAGAACATTACGAGCAGTACTTC.

In its sample, this clone was seen a few times. The J gene is TRBJ1-2, the V gene TRBV6-5, with D maybe TRBD1 (6 bases). Germline V gene data show CDR1 as MNHEY and CDR2 as SVGAGI. This CDR3 has 14 amino acids. Trimming stripped 5 bases from V and 0 bases from J, with 10 bases between. This CDR3 reads CASSPQGPNYGYTF. CDR3 nucleotide sequence: TGTGCCAGCAGTCCACAGGGACCTAACTATGGCTACACCTTC.

The rearrangement uses TRBV19 and TRBJ1-6; D call uncertain. Germline values: CDR1 LNHDA, CDR2 SQIVND (reference sequence). V was clipped by 8 bases and J by 9 bases, with 11 bases between them. The CDR3 runs to 12 residues. The CDR3, as DNA: TGTGCCAGTCAGGCGGCGTCTTCACCCCTCCACTTT. It codes for CASQAASSPLHF. Looking up the rest from reference TRBV19 and TRBJ1-6 gives the full variable domain: DGGITQSPKYLFRKEGQNVTLSCEQNLNHDAMYWYRQDPGQGLRLIYYSQIVNDFQKGDIAEGYSVSREKKESFPLTVTSAQKNPTAFYLCASQAASSPLHFGNGTRLTVT.

The chain has TRBV9 and TRBJ2-2, with a possible D match to TRBD1 (5 bases). Germline V lookup: CDR1 SGDLS, CDR2 YYNGEE. Trimming pared 0 bases from V and 0 bases from J, leaving 9 bases between. The CDR3 extends over 16 amino acids. In DNA, the CDR3 is TGTGCCAGCAGCGTAGGAACAGGACCGAACACCGGGGAGCTGTTTTTT. As protein: CASSVGTGPNTGELFF.

This clone came up once. The gene calls are TRBV28 and TRBJ1-4; D remains ambiguous. The CDR3 runs 14 residues. Trimming cost V 2 bases and J 1 base, with 5 bases left between them. Germline V gene sequence: CDR1 MDHEN, CDR2 SYDVKM. The CDR3 reads CASSLHVTNEKLFF. In DNA form, the CDR3 reads TGTGCCAGCAGTTTACATGTAACTAATGAAAAACTGTTTTTT.

This clone showed up many times. V gene TRBV19 combines with J gene TRBJ1-2; TRBD1 is a possible D gene (5 bases). With 3 bases removed from V and 5 bases from J, the gap between germline ends came to 16 bases. CDR1 LNHDA and CDR2 SQIVND come from the germline V gene (reference sequence). The CDR3 has 15 amino acids. The chain's CDR3 is CASSMGRDVSYGYTF. CDR3 in DNA: TGTGCCAGTAGTATGGGTAGGGACGTGTCTTATGGCTACACCTTC. Full variable domain (outside the CDR3, taken from reference TRBV19 and TRBJ1-2): DGGITQSPKYLFRKEGQNVTLSCEQNLNHDAMYWYRQDPGQGLRLIYYSQIVNDFQKGDIAEGYSVSREKKESFPLTVTSAQKNPTAFYLCASSMGRDVSYGYTFGSGTRLTVV.

The chain links TRBV3-1 (or the pseudogene TRBV3-2) to TRBJ1-2, with D hard to call. Germline CDR1 is LGHDT and CDR2 is YNNKEL (reference sequence). The CDR3 has 13 amino acids. Trimming removed 3 bases at V and 7 bases at J, with 12 bases between. CDR3 in amino acids: CASSQRSPGGYTF. The CDR3 region has the DNA TGTGCCAGCAGCCAGCGGTCCCCGGGTGGCTACACCTTC.

Comment on this clone: Compared with germline, one end of the junction differs, possibly owing to a read error. The V call is TRBV6-5, the J call TRBJ2-7, with 11 nucleotides matching TRBD2. Germline V gives CDR1 MNHEY, CDR2 SVGAGI. This CDR3 has 14 residues. CDR3 loop: CASSTSGGSDEQYF. The CDR3 region has the DNA TGTGCCAGCAGTACTAGCGGGGGCTCCGACGAGCAGTACTTC.

V is TRBV19 and J is TRBJ1-5; D call uncertain. Trimming pared 5 bases from V and 3 bases from J, leaving 11 bases between. The CDR3 covers 14 residues. Germline CDR1 reads LNHDA; CDR2 reads SQIVND (reference sequence). The CDR3 loop reads CASSLGPINQPQHF. As DNA, the CDR3 is TGTGCCAGTAGTTTAGGACCCATCAATCAGCCCCAGCATTTT. The full variable domain, completed using reference TRBV19 and TRBJ1-5, is DGGITQSPKYLFRKEGQNVTLSCEQNLNHDAMYWYRQDPGQGLRLIYYSQIVNDFQKGDIAEGYSVSREKKESFPLTVTSAQKNPTAFYLCASSLGPINQPQHFGDGTRLSIL.

The chain has TRBV5-1 and TRBJ2-1, with TRBD2 as a possible D gene (5 bases). The CDR3 sequence is 15 residues long. Trimming removed 0 bases at V and 8 bases at J, with 15 bases between. CDR1 and CDR2 from the germline V gene are SGHRS and YFSETQ. As DNA, the CDR3 is TGCGCCAGCAGCTTGGAAGGGCCTAGCAAGGATGAGCAGTTCTTC. It yields the protein CASSLEGPSKDEQFF.

The V and J genes are TRBV5-1 and TRBJ2-1, with 8 bases aligning to TRBD1. Losses at the gene ends were 4 bases for V and 5 bases for J; bases not matched to a gene: 5. The germline CDR1 and CDR2 sequences are SGHRS and YFSETQ. The CDR3 contains 14 residues. DNA for the CDR3: TGCGCCAGCAGCCGGGACAGGCTAGACAATGAGCAGTTCTTC. Translating gives CASSRDRLDNEQFF.

The chain couples TRBV7-8 to TRBJ2-7; 11 bases agree with TRBD2. This CDR3 region has 16 residues. The ends lost 5 bases at V and 0 bases at J; junction bases unmatched: 6. Germline V gene lookup returns CDR1 SGHVS and CDR2 FQNEAQ. The CDR3 DNA sequence: TGTGCCAGCAGCACGCGACTAGCGGGGCTCTCCTACGAGCAGTACTTC. Translating it yields CASSTRLAGLSYEQYF.

The V gene is TRBV5-4, the J gene TRBJ1-1, with D perhaps TRBD1 (5 bases). The V end lost 0 bases, the J end lost 1 base, and 10 bases lay between the germline ends. Germline V gene data show CDR1 as SGHNT and CDR2 as YYREEE (reference sequence). CDR3 length: 15 amino acids. This CDR3 reads CASSLVGVGNTEAFF. CDR3 DNA: TGTGCCAGCAGCTTGGTGGGGGTTGGGAACACTGAAGCTTTCTTT.

The chain is built from TRBV11-2 and TRBJ2-5; 7 bases match TRBD2. The trim removed 1 base at V and 0 bases at J, leaving 5 bases unmatched. CDR1 is SGHAT and CDR2 is FQNNGV in the germline V gene. The CDR3 spans 16 residues. CDR3 residues: CASSLVASGYQETQYF. In nucleotides, the CDR3 is TGTGCCAGCAGCTTAGTGGCTAGCGGATACCAAGAGACCCAGTACTTC.

The chain has TRBV19 and TRBJ2-3, with 7 bases aligning to TRBD1. The V gene's germline CDR1 is LNHDA and CDR2 SQIVND (reference sequence). CDR3 length: 15 residues. V shed 6 bases and J 5 bases; nucleotides not matched to a gene: 11. CDR3: CASRLGTAAVDTQYF. The DNA of the CDR3 is TGTGCCAGTAGACTCGGGACAGCGGCTGTAGATACGCAGTATTTT. Full variable domain (outside the CDR3, taken from reference TRBV19 and TRBJ2-3): DGGITQSPKYLFRKEGQNVTLSCEQNLNHDAMYWYRQDPGQGLRLIYYSQIVNDFQKGDIAEGYSVSREKKESFPLTVTSAQKNPTAFYLCASRLGTAAVDTQYFGPGTRLTVL.

The chain carries TRBV6-2 or TRBV6-3 and TRBJ1-5, with TRBD1 matching 7 bases. Germline CDR1 and CDR2: MNHEY and SVGEGT. V was clipped by 0 bases and J by 13 bases; unmatched bases: 3. The CDR3 totals 12 residues. CDR3 sequence reads: CASSYSTGSQHF. Written as DNA, the CDR3 is TGTGCCAGCAGTTACTCGACAGGGTCACAGCATTTT.

CDR3 nucleotides: TGTGCCAGCAGTTACGGGTTTCAAGAGACCCAGTACTTC. This encodes CASSYGFQETQYF. The chain uses TRBV6-5 and TRBJ2-5; no reliable D call. The CDR3 is made up of 13 amino acids. The germline V gene encodes CDR1 MNHEY and CDR2 SVGAGI. V shed 2 bases and J shed 2 bases, with 6 bases lying between them.